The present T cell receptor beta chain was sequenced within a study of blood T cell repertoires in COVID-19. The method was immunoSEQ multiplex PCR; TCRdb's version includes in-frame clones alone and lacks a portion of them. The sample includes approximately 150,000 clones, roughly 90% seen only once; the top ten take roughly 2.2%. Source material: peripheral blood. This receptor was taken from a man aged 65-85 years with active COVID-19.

The CDR3: CASRDSSSYNSPLHF. In DNA, the CDR3 is TGTGCCAGTCGGGACAGTAGCTCCTATAATTCACCCCTCCACTTT. V is TRBV6-4 and J is TRBJ1-6; TRBD1 matches 7 bases. The trim removed 9 bases at V and 0 bases at J, leaving 5 bases unmatched. CDR1 is MRHNA, CDR2 SNTAGT, per germline. The CDR3 is 15 amino acids.